One T cell receptor (beta chain) is described in this entry. TCRdb's table, derived via immunoSEQ multiplex PCR, lists solely in-frame clones and lacks some. The table lists about 98,000 clones, 88% of them singletons. This sample stems from a study of identifying expanded T cells in peripheral blood. CDR3 length equals 14 residues. The germline CDR1 and CDR2 sequences are MNHEY and SVGAGI. Deletions cut 6 bases from V and 3 bases from J, with 14 bases between. During the collection period, no donor immune events like infections were recorded. The sequenced material came from blood. This chain uses TRBV6-5 with TRBJ1-1; D ambiguous. This clonotype originated in a person aged 18-70 years in good health. The chain's CDR3 is CASSRVSHDTEAFF. DNA for the CDR3: TGTGCCAGCAGCCGTGTCTCGCACGACACTGAAGCTTTCTTT.